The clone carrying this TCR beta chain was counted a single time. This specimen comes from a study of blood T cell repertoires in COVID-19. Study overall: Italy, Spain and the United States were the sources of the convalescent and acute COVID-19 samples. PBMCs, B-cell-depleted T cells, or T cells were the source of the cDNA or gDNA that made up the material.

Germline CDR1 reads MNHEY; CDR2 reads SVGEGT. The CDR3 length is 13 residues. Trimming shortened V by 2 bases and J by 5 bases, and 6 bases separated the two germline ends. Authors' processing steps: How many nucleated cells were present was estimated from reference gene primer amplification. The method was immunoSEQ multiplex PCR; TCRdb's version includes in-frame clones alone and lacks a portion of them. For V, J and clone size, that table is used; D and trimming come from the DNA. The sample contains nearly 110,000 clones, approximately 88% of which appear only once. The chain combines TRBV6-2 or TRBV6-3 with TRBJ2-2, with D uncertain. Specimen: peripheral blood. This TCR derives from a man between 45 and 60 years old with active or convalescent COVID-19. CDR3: CASSYPITGELFF. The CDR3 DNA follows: TGTGCCAGCAGTTACCCTATAACCGGGGAGCTGTTTTTT.